A selection of T cell receptor beta chains follows, all from one sample in a study of cytomegalovirus exposure and HLA in healthy donors. Using immunoSEQ multiplex PCR, the repertoire was profiled, and TCRdb retains in-frame clones only, with some absent. The sample holds around 240,000 clones, 90% seen once. Sample: PBMCs. The receptors stem from a woman between 18 and 30 years old in good health and CMV-seronegative. Each CDR3 is given with its conserved first and last residue. Each record gives: J gene, clone size, V gene, D gene, CDR3 protein, CDR3 DNA. The D gene is left open where the match is weak. Only some rows state a clone size, as once, few, many or a class for expanded clones.

TRBJ2-1 once TRBV6-4 TRBD2 CASSSGTSGGNEQFF TGTGCCAGCAGTTCTGGGACTAGCGGGGGCAATGAGCAGTTCTTC
TRBJ1-2 - TRBV5-1 TRBD1 CASSLATGNYYGYTF TGCGCCAGCAGCTTGGCGACAGGGAACTACTATGGCTACACCTTC
TRBJ1-6 - TRBV7-5 - CVRSLVGVSPLHF TGTGTCAGAAGCTTAGTCGGGGTTTCACCCCTCCACTTT
TRBJ1-5 - TRBV28 - CASSLWEGGGNQPQHF TGTGCCAGCAGTTTATGGGAGGGTGGAGGCAATCAGCCCCAGCATTTT
TRBJ2-1 - TRBV7-9 TRBD2 CASRHLAGSYNEQFF TGTGCCAGCAGGCATCTAGCGGGTTCCTACAATGAGCAGTTCTTC
TRBJ1-5 - TRBV7-6 TRBD1 CASSPGQGINQPQHF TGTGCCAGCAGCCCGGGACAGGGGATCAATCAGCCCCAGCATTTT
TRBJ2-7 - TRBV14 TRBD2 CASSRSGGGYEQYF TGTGCCAGCAGCCGAAGCGGGGGGGGCTACGAGCAGTACTTC
TRBJ2-2 - TRBV28 - CASGHRGQTGELFF TGTGCCAGCGGCCACCGTGGACAGACCGGGGAGCTGTTTTTT
TRBJ2-5 few TRBV2 TRBD2 CASKTSGGETQYF TGTGCCAGCAAGACTAGCGGGGGCGAGACCCAGTACTTC
TRBJ1-2 - TRBV5-1 - CASSWRGHDRVDYGYTF TGCGCCAGCAGCTGGAGGGGTCATGACCGGGTGGACTATGGCTACACCTTC
TRBJ1-1 - TRBV7-2 TRBD1 CASSPQQGAGEAFF TGTGCCAGCAGCCCCCAACAGGGGGCTGGTGAAGCTTTCTTT
TRBJ1-6 - TRBV28 TRBD1 CASSFGTGTTPLHF TGTGCCAGCAGTTTTGGGACAGGGACGACACCCCTCCACTTT
TRBJ2-4 - TRBV9 TRBD1 CASSARQGAVGNIQYF TGTGCCAGCAGCGCCCGACAGGGGGCTGTTGGAAACATTCAGTACTTC
TRBJ1-4 once TRBV6-1 - CASSDQVALNEKLFF TGTGCCAGCAGTGACCAGGTGGCCCTTAATGAAAAACTGTTTTTT
TRBJ1-1 - TRBV6-5 TRBD1 CASSYSGRGPVREAFF TGTGCCAGCAGTTACTCCGGCAGGGGGCCAGTACGTGAAGCTTTCTTT
TRBJ1-1 - TRBV4-1 - CASSQGRQGRDTEAFF TGCGCCAGCAGCCAAGGTCGGCAGGGGAGGGACACTGAAGCTTTCTTT
TRBJ2-5 - TRBV10-1 TRBD2 CASSARGGPETQYF TGCGCCAGCAGCGCTCGGGGGGGCCCTGAGACCCAGTACTTC
TRBJ1-1 - TRBV7-8 - CASSVGGSITEAFF TGTGCCAGCAGCGTTGGAGGGTCGATCACTGAAGCTTTCTTT
TRBJ2-3 - TRBV25-1 TRBD1 CASSTGGSTDTQYF TGTGCCAGCAGTACAGGGGGGAGCACAGATACGCAGTATTTT
TRBJ2-6 once TRBV5-1 - CASSLTGTGANVLTF TGCGCCAGCAGCCTCACAGGGACCGGGGCCAACGTCCTGACTTTC
TRBJ2-1 once TRBV2 TRBD2 CASSGDPIAGGYNEQFF TGTGCCAGCAGTGGTGATCCGATCGCGGGGGGCTACAATGAGCAGTTCTTC
TRBJ1-6 - TRBV19 TRBD1 CASSLPGQGAGPLHF TGTGCCAGTAGTCTCCCGGGACAGGGGGCTGGACCCCTCCACTTT